The 25 T cell receptor beta chains reported below all come from one sample, sequenced in a study of control samples from healthy donors and cancer patients. Only in-frame clones appear in the TCRdb table, and some are missing; sequencing was by immunoSEQ multiplex PCR. The sample table includes fewer than 200,000 clones. The sample comprised blood. The receptors were gathered from a woman aged 25-40 years in good health.

V usage is TRBV18 and J usage is TRBJ2-1, with 12 bases lining up with TRBD2. CDR1 is KGHSH and CDR2 is LQKENI in the germline V gene. Unmatched junction bases numbered 3, after V lost 6 bases and J lost 3 bases. The CDR3 runs to 15 residues. CDR3 sequence reads: CASSPTSGGYNEQFF. The DNA of the CDR3 is TGTGCCAGCTCGCCGACTAGCGGGGGCTACAATGAGCAGTTCTTC.

The DNA of the CDR3 is TGTGCCACGGGACAGGGGATATCACCCCTCCACTTT. This gives the protein CATGQGISPLHF. This chain connects TRBV19 to TRBJ1-6; 10 bases align to TRBD1. This CDR3 comprises 12 residues. J was trimmed by 10 bases and V by 10 bases; bases with no gene match: 4. CDR1 is LNHDA, CDR2 SQIVND, per germline (reference sequence).

CDR3 residues: CASSQVEAFF. In DNA, the CDR3 is TGTGCCAGTAGCCAGGTTGAAGCTTTCTTT. V is TRBV19 and J is TRBJ1-1; D ambiguous. The length of the CDR3 is 10 residues. V lost 6 bases to trimming and J lost 7 bases, with 6 bases between them. The germline V gene encodes CDR1 LNHDA and CDR2 SQIVND (reference sequence).

The chain recombines TRBV19 with TRBJ2-5, with D unclear. V was cut by 5 bases and J by 2 bases, with 9 bases left in between. Germline V gene sequence: CDR1 LNHDA, CDR2 SQIVND (reference sequence). The CDR3 consists of 13 residues. CDR3 coding DNA: TGTGCCAGTAGTCCCGTCCCACAAGAGACCCAGTACTTC. Protein product: CASSPVPQETQYF. Full variable domain (rest looked up from reference TRBV19 and TRBJ2-5): DGGITQSPKYLFRKEGQNVTLSCEQNLNHDAMYWYRQDPGQGLRLIYYSQIVNDFQKGDIAEGYSVSREKKESFPLTVTSAQKNPTAFYLCASSPVPQETQYFGPGTRLLVL.

The chain couples TRBV2 to TRBJ1-5; D not resolved. V was clipped by 4 bases and J by 0 bases, with 22 bases between them. The CDR3 totals 19 residues. Germline CDR1 reads SNHLY; CDR2 reads FYNNEI. The CDR3 sequence is CASSGTLGRVPYSNQPQHF. CDR3 sequence (DNA): TGTGCCAGCAGTGGCACTTTAGGACGGGTCCCTTATAGCAATCAGCCCCAGCATTTT.

The chain recombines TRBV6-5 with TRBJ1-2; the match to TRBD1 covers 7 bases. Germline CDR1 MNHEY, CDR2 SVGAGI. The CDR3 consists of 14 residues. The junction had 7 bases not matched to a gene; V was cut back by 6 bases and J by 3 bases. CDR3 sequence reads: CASSAWGQHYGYTF. The CDR3 nucleotides are TGTGCCAGCAGCGCCTGGGGACAGCACTATGGCTACACCTTC.

This chain connects TRBV27 to TRBJ2-1, with D possibly TRBD2 on 6 matching bases. With 7 bases removed from V and 7 bases from J, the gap between germline ends came to 11 bases. CDR3 length equals 12 residues. Germline CDR1 reads MNHEY; CDR2 reads SMNVEV (reference sequence). The CDR3 protein is CASMRGRNEQFF. CDR3 in DNA: TGTGCCAGCATGCGGGGTAGGAATGAGCAGTTCTTC.

The chain links TRBV11-2 to TRBJ1-6; possibly TRBD1 for D (6 bases). This CDR3 spans 17 amino acids. V was shortened by 3 bases and J by 4 bases, with 16 bases between the two germline ends. Germline loops: CDR1 SGHAT, CDR2 FQNNGV. CDR3 protein: CASSFFRMGAYNSPLHF. Written as DNA, the CDR3 is TGTGCCAGCAGCTTTTTCCGGATGGGGGCTTATAATTCACCCCTCCACTTT.

The chain joins TRBV28 to TRBJ1-6; TRBD1 is a possible D gene (5 bases). This CDR3 is built from 14 residues. The V end lost 6 bases, the J end lost 8 bases, and 14 bases lay between the germline ends. CDR1 is MDHEN, CDR2 SYDVKM, per germline. For the CDR3, the DNA is TGTGCCAGCAGGAGGGACCTCGGGGATTCACCCCTCCACTTT. This codes for CASRRDLGDSPLHF.

This chain connects TRBV5-1 to TRBJ1-1, with 10 bases lining up with TRBD1. The V segment lost 4 bases and the J segment 5 bases; nucleotides outside the gene matches: 11. CDR3 size: 16 residues. CDR1 is SGHRS and CDR2 is YFSETQ in the germline V gene. This chain's CDR3 is CASSTSTGGFITEAFF. CDR3 coding DNA: TGCGCCAGCAGCACCTCGACAGGGGGCTTTATAACTGAAGCTTTCTTT.

The gene calls are TRBV19 and TRBJ1-2, with D perhaps matching TRBD1 (5 bases). The germline gives CDR1 LNHDA, CDR2 SQIVND (reference sequence). V lost 2 bases, J lost 4 bases, and 5 bases lay in between. The CDR3 extends over 12 amino acids. The CDR3 DNA follows: TGTGCCAGTAGTATACAGGGCTATGGCTACACCTTC. Translating it yields CASSIQGYGYTF.

Comments on this clone: This sample also contains other DNA sequences that code for the same CDR3. The chain carries TRBV7-3 and TRBJ2-2, with D possibly being TRBD1 (6 bases). V lost 5 bases, J lost 6 bases, and 22 bases lay in between. Germline loops: CDR1 SGHTA, CDR2 FQGTGA. This CDR3 has 17 amino acids. CDR3 residues: CASSPDSGDIRPGELFF. The DNA of the CDR3 is TGTGCCAGCAGCCCCGATTCCGGGGACATTCGGCCCGGGGAGCTGTTTTTT.

This chain's CDR3 is CASSLYTGSDQPQHF. CDR3 coding DNA: TGTGCCAGCAGTTTATATACAGGGAGCGACCAGCCCCAGCATTTT. V gene TRBV28 combines with J gene TRBJ1-5, with a possible D match to TRBD1 (6 bases). Germline CDR1 and CDR2: MDHEN and SYDVKM. The CDR3 spans 15 residues. The V gene lost 1 base and the J gene lost 7 bases, with 14 bases spanning the gap.

This chain uses TRBV6-2 or TRBV6-3 with TRBJ2-7; 8 bases line up with TRBD1. The CDR3 has 14 amino acids. J was trimmed by 2 bases and V by 2 bases; bases with no gene match: 2. The germline V gene encodes CDR1 MNHEY and CDR2 SVGEGT. The CDR3 loop is CASSYGTGPYEQYF. In nucleotides, the CDR3 is TGTGCCAGCAGTTACGGGACAGGACCCTACGAGCAGTACTTC.

CDR3 sequence: CASDSDLQGYGYTF. The DNA for the CDR3 is TGTGCCAGCGATAGCGACTTACAGGGTTATGGCTACACCTTC. The rearrangement uses TRBV18 and TRBJ1-2; D may be TRBD1 (6 bases). CDR1 is KGHSH and CDR2 is LQKENI in the germline V gene. The CDR3 spans 14 residues. V was pared by 8 bases and J by 5 bases, with 18 bases between.

This chain uses TRBV10-1 with TRBJ1-4; D is unresolved. Trimming removed 11 bases at V and 3 bases at J, with 7 bases between. The CDR3 has 11 amino acids. CDR1 is WNHNN, CDR2 SYGVQD, per germline (reference sequence). The CDR3 loop is CAHWANEKLFF. The CDR3 nucleotides are TGCGCCCACTGGGCTAATGAAAAACTGTTTTTT.

The rearrangement joins TRBV15 to TRBJ2-3, with 7 bases fitting TRBD1. Germline trimming cut 2 bases from V and 3 bases from J; bases unmatched to any gene: 2. Germline-derived CDR1 and CDR2 are LNHNV and YYDKDF (reference sequence). This CDR3 region has 14 residues. CDR3 coding DNA: TGTGCCACCAGCAGACAGGGGGAAACAGATACGCAGTATTTT. Encoded protein: CATSRQGETDTQYF.

The chain combines TRBV7-9 with TRBJ2-7; D is unclear. Per the germline V gene, CDR1 is SEHNR and CDR2 is FQNEAQ (reference sequence). CDR3 length equals 13 residues. V lost 5 bases, J lost 2 bases, and 10 bases lay in between. CDR3: CASSPSAAYEQYF. The CDR3 DNA sequence: TGTGCCAGCAGCCCGAGTGCTGCCTACGAGCAGTACTTC. Complete variable domain (other parts from reference TRBV7-9 and TRBJ2-7): DTGVSQNPRHKITKRGQNVTFRCDPISEHNRLYWYRQTLGQGPEFLTYFQNEAQLEKSRLLSDRFSAERPKGSFSTLEIQRTEQGDSAMYLCASSPSAAYEQYFGPGTRLTVT.

The genes are TRBV28 and TRBJ1-2, with unresolved D. Germline-derived CDR1 and CDR2 are MDHEN and SYDVKM. The CDR3 contains 16 residues. The V and J ends lost 8 bases and 0 bases respectively, with 19 bases between them. CDR3 in DNA: TGTGCCAGCCGCTCCACCCCATGGGCGGCTAACTATGGCTACACCTTC. Encoded protein: CASRSTPWAANYGYTF.

The rearrangement links TRBV29-1 to TRBJ2-1, with a weak D call TRBD1 (6 bases). CDR1 SQVTM and CDR2 ANQGSEA come from the germline V gene. The V end lost 3 bases, the J end lost 9 bases, and 15 bases lay between the germline ends. This CDR3 has 13 residues. The CDR3 region is CSVEGRVGGEQFF. The CDR3 nucleotides are TGCAGCGTTGAGGGCAGGGTAGGGGGTGAGCAGTTCTTC.

The genes are TRBV27 and TRBJ1-1, with D perhaps TRBD1 (6 bases). V lost 4 bases to trimming and J lost 11 bases, with 20 bases between them. Germline lookup yields CDR1 MNHEY and CDR2 SMNVEV (reference sequence). The CDR3 spans 14 residues. The CDR3 loop reads CASSSPNMGRGAFF. The CDR3 region has the DNA TGTGCCAGCAGTTCCCCAAATATGGGGAGGGGGGCTTTCTTT.

V gene TRBV7-3 combines with J gene TRBJ2-2; no clear D. Germline CDR1 and CDR2: SGHTA and FQGTGA. The CDR3 covers 15 residues. V shed 1 base and J shed 2 bases, with 8 bases lying between them. CDR3 amino acids: CASSLRADNTGELFF. The CDR3 DNA reads TGTGCCAGCAGCTTAAGAGCTGATAACACCGGGGAGCTGTTTTTT.

The chain combines TRBV2 with TRBJ2-7; 8 bases are shared with TRBD1. Germline assignment: CDR1 SNHLY and CDR2 FYNNEI. This CDR3 comprises 14 residues. The V and J ends lost 4 bases and 5 bases, in that order; junction bases with no gene match: 7. The DNA for the CDR3 is TGTGCCAGCAGTGCGGGACAGGCCGGGGACGAGCAGTACTTC. Residues: CASSAGQAGDEQYF.

CDR3 sequence reads: CASSQDIRLAGTGELFF. CDR3 bases: TGCGCCAGCAGCCAAGATATACGGCTAGCGGGGACCGGGGAGCTGTTTTTT. The chain combines TRBV4-1 with TRBJ2-2, with 9 bases aligning to TRBD2. Germline CDR1 MGHRA, CDR2 YSYEKL. V gave up 0 bases and J gave up 5 bases; unmatched junction bases: 7. The CDR3 consists of 17 residues.

The CDR3 coding sequence is TGTGCCAGCAGCTTAACAGGGCCCCAGTACTTC. Protein: CASSLTGPQYF. The genes are TRBV28 and TRBJ2-5; weak D call: TRBD1 (6 bases). V lost 6 bases and J 9 bases, leaving 11 bases between the germline ends. The CDR3 is 11 amino acids. From germline, CDR1 is MDHEN and CDR2 SYDVKM.